These T cell receptor beta chains were read from a single sample in a study of blood T cell repertoires in COVID-19. The assay was immunoSEQ multiplex PCR, and TCRdb's table has in-frame clones only and misses some. The sample records around 150,000 clones, 81% being singletons. The sequenced sample consisted of peripheral blood. Receptor source: a woman aged 55-70 years with active or convalescent COVID-19. CDR3s include the opening cysteine and the closing phenylalanine or tryptophan. A D gene is named only where the DNA matches it firmly. Only part of the rows carry a size: once, few, many, or a class if the clone is expanded.

CDR3: CASSWRRPTALTIRGNTIYF
DNA: TGTGCCAGCAGCTGGAGGAGGCCAACCGCGTTAACTATACGAGGAAACACCATATATTTT
size: .
J: TRBJ1-3
V: TRBV11-3
D: .

CDR3: CATRTDISPQHF
DNA: TGTGCCACCCGGACAGATATCAGTCCCCAGCATTTT
size: few
J: TRBJ1-5
V: TRBV19
D: .

CDR3: CATSNGGGNQPQHF
DNA: TGTGCCACCAGCAATGGGGGGGGGAATCAGCCCCAGCATTTT
size: .
J: TRBJ1-5
V: TRBV15
D: .

CDR3: CASSLTGGGLGNEQFF
DNA: TGTGCCAGCAGCCTCACCGGGGGGGGCCTAGGGAATGAGCAGTTCTTC
size: .
J: TRBJ2-1
V: TRBV3-1/TRBV3-2
D: TRBD2

CDR3: CASSLLRGLNTGELFF
DNA: TGTGCCAGCAGCTTACTCAGGGGCTTGAACACCGGGGAGCTGTTTTTT
size: .
J: TRBJ2-2
V: TRBV7-9
D: .

CDR3: CASSLTGEIDYEQYF
DNA: TGTGCCAGCAGCCTCACCGGGGAGATCGACTACGAGCAGTACTTC
size: .
J: TRBJ2-7
V: TRBV28
D: .

CDR3: CASSLAHPSTNNSPLHF
DNA: TGCGCCAGCAGCTTGGCCCACCCCTCCACAAATAATTCACCCCTCCACTTT
size: .
J: TRBJ1-6
V: TRBV5-1
D: .

CDR3: CASSLTGLNTEAFF
DNA: TGCGCCAGCAGCCTTACAGGGCTGAACACTGAAGCTTTCTTT
size: .
J: TRBJ1-1
V: TRBV5-1
D: .

CDR3: CASSPGATKNYGYTF
DNA: TGTGCCAGCAGCCCAGGGGCTACAAAGAACTATGGCTACACCTTC
size: .
J: TRBJ1-2
V: TRBV7-8
D: .

CDR3: CASSLERNEQFF
DNA: TGTGCCAGCAGTTTGGAGAGGAATGAGCAGTTCTTC
size: .
J: TRBJ2-1
V: TRBV12-3/TRBV12-4
D: .

CDR3: CSVLPLLAGVYNEQFF
DNA: TGCAGCGTGCTACCCTTACTAGCGGGAGTCTACAATGAGCAGTTCTTC
size: .
J: TRBJ2-1
V: TRBV29-1
D: TRBD2

CDR3: CAWRGGSTADYGYTF
DNA: TGTGCCTGGAGGGGGGGTTCTACGGCTGACTATGGCTACACCTTC
size: .
J: TRBJ1-2
V: TRBV30
D: .

CDR3: CSGVGQLNTEAFF
DNA: TGCAGCGGGGTGGGACAGCTAAACACTGAAGCTTTCTTT
size: .
J: TRBJ1-1
V: TRBV29-1
D: TRBD1

CDR3: CASSQVGQVLETQYF
DNA: TGTGCCAGCAGCCAAGTAGGACAAGTGCTAGAGACCCAGTACTTC
size: .
J: TRBJ2-5
V: TRBV4-2
D: .

CDR3: CASSPEGGPNTEAFF
DNA: TGTGCCAGCAGCCCTGAAGGGGGCCCAAACACTGAAGCTTTCTTT
size: .
J: TRBJ1-1
V: TRBV5-8
D: TRBD1

CDR3: CASSLEPVRYTF
DNA: TGTGCCAGCAGTTTAGAACCGGTGCGCTACACCTTC
size: .
J: TRBJ1-2
V: TRBV12-3/TRBV12-4
D: .

CDR3: CASSPGDRGLEQYF
DNA: TGTGCCAGCTCACCTGGGGACAGGGGGCTGGAGCAGTACTTC
size: few
J: TRBJ2-7
V: TRBV18
D: TRBD1

CDR3: CASSHSDRDTQYF
DNA: TGTGCCAGCAGTCACTCGGACAGAGATACGCAGTATTTT
size: .
J: TRBJ2-3
V: TRBV6-4
D: .

CDR3: CASSPLAGAGYEQYF
DNA: TGTGCCAGCAGCCCACTAGCGGGAGCGGGATACGAGCAGTACTTC
size: many
J: TRBJ2-7
V: TRBV9
D: TRBD2

CDR3: CASSLLLTSTYEQYF
DNA: TGTGCCAGCAGTTTATTGCTTACTAGTACCTACGAGCAGTACTTC
size: .
J: TRBJ2-7
V: TRBV28
D: .

CDR3: CASRKNAAGEAFF
DNA: TGTGCCAGCAGGAAAAACGCGGCGGGAGAAGCTTTCTTT
size: .
J: TRBJ1-1
V: TRBV14
D: .

CDR3: CASSLGTATTNYGYTF
DNA: TGCGCCAGCAGCTTAGGGACAGCTACTACTAACTATGGCTACACCTTC
size: .
J: TRBJ1-2
V: TRBV5-1
D: TRBD1

CDR3: CASSWGAGINTEAFF
DNA: TGCGCCAGCAGCTGGGGTGCAGGGATAAACACTGAAGCTTTCTTT
size: .
J: TRBJ1-1
V: TRBV5-1
D: .

CDR3: CASSLVGAGDTQYF
DNA: TGTGCCAGCAGCTTAGTCGGGGCGGGAGACACGCAGTATTTT
size: .
J: TRBJ2-3
V: TRBV7-2
D: TRBD2

CDR3: CSVEGTGTNEKLFF
DNA: TGCAGCGTTGAAGGGACAGGGACTAATGAAAAACTGTTTTTT
size: .
J: TRBJ1-4
V: TRBV29-1
D: TRBD1

CDR3: CASSRGTSGYNEQFF
DNA: TGTGCCAGCAGCCGCGGGACTAGCGGTTACAATGAGCAGTTCTTC
size: .
J: TRBJ2-1
V: TRBV7-2
D: TRBD2

CDR3: CASSLSPSGGTDTQYF
DNA: TGCGCCAGCAGCTTGTCTCCTAGCGGGGGCACAGATACGCAGTATTTT
size: .
J: TRBJ2-3
V: TRBV5-1
D: TRBD2

CDR3: CASSLLQKIGGETQYF
DNA: TGTGCCAGCAGTTTACTACAGAAGATAGGGGGAGAGACCCAGTACTTC
size: .
J: TRBJ2-5
V: TRBV28
D: .

CDR3: CASSLGWRGGNTEAFF
DNA: TGTGCCAGCAGTTTAGGCTGGCGGGGAGGGAACACTGAAGCTTTCTTT
size: .
J: TRBJ1-1
V: TRBV28
D: .

CDR3: CATRTGTSGNQETQYF
DNA: TGTGCCACCAGGACGGGGACTAGCGGGAACCAAGAGACCCAGTACTTC
size: .
J: TRBJ2-5
V: TRBV24-1
D: TRBD2

CDR3: CATSDPRLAGGTGELFF
DNA: TGTGCCACCAGTGACCCCCGACTAGCGGGAGGAACCGGGGAGCTGTTTTTT
size: .
J: TRBJ2-2
V: TRBV24-1
D: TRBD2

CDR3: CASSPQGRLGLQFF
DNA: TGCGCCAGCAGCCCACAAGGGAGACTGGGTCTGCAGTTCTTC
size: .
J: TRBJ2-1
V: TRBV4-1
D: .

CDR3: CASERTGGLSEQYF
DNA: TGTGCCAGCGAACGGACAGGGGGTTTGAGTGAGCAGTACTTC
size: once
J: TRBJ2-7
V: TRBV3-1/TRBV3-2
D: TRBD1

CDR3: CASSLLTGVNTEAFF
DNA: TGTGCCAGCAGCCTCCTGACAGGAGTGAACACTGAAGCTTTCTTT
size: .
J: TRBJ1-1
V: TRBV3-1/TRBV3-2
D: .

CDR3: CASRGQGPNQPQHF
DNA: TGTGCCAGCAGGGGACAGGGGCCCAATCAGCCCCAGCATTTT
size: once
J: TRBJ1-5
V: TRBV6-6
D: TRBD1

CDR3: CASSLTGGVETQYF
DNA: TGCGCCAGCAGCTTGACCGGGGGGGTGGAGACCCAGTACTTC
size: once
J: TRBJ2-5
V: TRBV5-1
D: TRBD2

CDR3: CASSLAELGGAEKLFF
DNA: TGTGCCAGCAGCTTAGCGGAGTTGGGAGGTGCTGAAAAACTGTTTTTT
size: .
J: TRBJ1-4
V: TRBV7-6
D: .

CDR3: CASSDAGVDTQYF
DNA: TGTGCCAGCAGCGACGCAGGGGTAGATACGCAGTATTTT
size: .
J: TRBJ2-3
V: TRBV7-9
D: .

CDR3: CARRTDSYNEQFF
DNA: TGTGCCAGACGGACAGACTCCTACAATGAGCAGTTCTTC
size: .
J: TRBJ2-1
V: TRBV27
D: .

CDR3: CASSLGDRGSTDTQYF
DNA: TGTGCCAGCAGCTTAGGTGACCGGGGGAGCACAGATACGCAGTATTTT
size: .
J: TRBJ2-3
V: TRBV7-9
D: .

CDR3: CASSLAGGRNNEQFF
DNA: TGTGCCAGCAGCTTAGCGGGCGGGAGAAACAATGAGCAGTTCTTC
size: once
J: TRBJ2-1
V: TRBV7-8
D: TRBD2

CDR3: CAISPGTGGNSYEQYF
DNA: TGTGCCATCAGTCCCGGGACAGGGGGAAATTCCTACGAGCAGTACTTC
size: .
J: TRBJ2-7
V: TRBV10-3
D: TRBD1

CDR3: CASMNDRVGSEQYF
DNA: TGTGCCAGCATGAATGACAGGGTAGGATCCGAGCAGTACTTC
size: .
J: TRBJ2-7
V: TRBV2
D: TRBD1

CDR3: CASSPTGFVEKLFF
DNA: TGTGCCAGCAGCCCTACAGGGTTTGTCGAAAAACTGTTTTTT
size: .
J: TRBJ1-4
V: TRBV7-8
D: .

CDR3: CASSEAFGGIYNEQFF
DNA: TGTGCCAGCAGTGAAGCGTTTGGGGGGATCTACAATGAGCAGTTCTTC
size: .
J: TRBJ2-1
V: TRBV6-1
D: .

CDR3: CASSHSGRAAETQYF
DNA: TGTGCCAGCAGTCATAGCGGGAGGGCCGCAGAGACCCAGTACTTC
size: .
J: TRBJ2-5
V: TRBV27
D: TRBD2